This TCR beta chain derives from a study of T-cell reconstitution after alpha-beta-depleted transplantation in children. Germline assignment: CDR1 SGDLS and CDR2 YYNGEE. The CDR3 spans 17 residues. With 2 bases clipped from V and 0 bases from J, the junction kept 6 bases outside the gene matches. Preparing the TCRbeta library involved the use of unique molecular identifiers. A single record per CDR3 protein comes from TCRdb applying MiXCR to the PCR reads. The data hold around 500,000 distinct CDR3 sequences, with roughly an eighth observed a single time. This clonotype was detected ten times or more.

The chain is built from TRBV9 and TRBJ2-1, with TRBD2 matching 9 bases. The sequencing used PBMCs from the stem cell graft donor, collected from the stem cell graft. The clonotype was recovered from a human donor who donated a stem cell graft to a child with combined immunodeficiency. The CDR3 bases are TGTGCCAGCAGCGTCCCTCATAGCGGGAGCTCCTACAATGAGCAGTTCTTC. Translating it yields CASSVPHSGSSYNEQFF. Based on the CDR3 plus reference TRBV9 and TRBJ2-1, the full variable domain is DSGVTQTPKHLITATGQRVTLRCSPRSGDLSVYWYQQSLDQGLQFLIQYYNGEERAKGNILERFSAQQFPDLHSELNLSSLELGDSALYFCASSVPHSGSSYNEQFFGPGTRLTVL.